A single sample gave rise to the 19 T cell receptor beta chains below, sequenced in a study of cytomegalovirus exposure and HLA in healthy donors. 13 Jbeta primers and 60 Vbeta primers were used for the PCR. TCRdb's copy holds only in-frame clones and misses some; the assay was immunoSEQ multiplex PCR. The sample lists 130,000 or so clones, around 80% occurring once. Input material: PBMCs. The receptors originated from a woman under 30 in good health and CMV-seropositive.

This clone was picked up one time. The chain employs TRBV7-6 and TRBJ2-1; 12 bases agree with TRBD2. V dropped 4 bases and J dropped 6; count of bases not matched to a gene: 4. This CDR3 spans 15 amino acids. Germline CDR1 reads SGHVS; CDR2 reads FNYEAQ. The CDR3 DNA reads as TGTGCCAGCAGCTCTAGCGGGGGGGCGGGCAATGAGCAGTTCTTC. As protein: CASSSSGGAGNEQFF.

The rearrangement links TRBV2 to TRBJ2-5, with a tentative D call TRBD1 (8 bases). The CDR3 totals 15 residues. Germline CDR1 is SNHLY and CDR2 is FYNNEI. V was cut by 5 bases and J by 2 bases, with 15 bases left in between. The CDR3 protein is CASSPGGTGQETQYF. The DNA for the CDR3 is TGTGCCAGCAGTCCCGGGGGGACAGGACAAGAGACCCAGTACTTC. The full variable domain, its missing parts supplied by reference TRBV2 and TRBJ2-5, is EPEVTQTPSHQVTQMGQEVILRCVPISNHLYFYWYRQILGQKVEFLVSFYNNEISEKSEIFDDQFSVERPDGSNFTLKIRSTKLEDSAMYFCASSPGGTGQETQYFGPGTRLLVL.

The rearrangement links TRBV11-3 to TRBJ1-1; TRBD1 aligns across 8 bases. CDR1 and CDR2 (germline): SGHNT, YENEEA. The CDR3 has 14 amino acids. Unmatched junction bases numbered 6, after V lost 5 bases and J lost 4 bases. CDR3: CASSQGQGGTEAFF. The CDR3 DNA follows: TGTGCCAGCAGCCAAGGACAGGGAGGCACTGAAGCTTTCTTT.

The chain has TRBV2 and TRBJ1-1, with D tentatively TRBD1 (6 bases). Germline V gives CDR1 SNHLY, CDR2 FYNNEI. The V end was cut by 5 bases, the J end by 1 base, with 11 bases between. There are 14 residues in the CDR3. The CDR3 DNA reads as TGTGCCAGCAGTCACAGGGAATCGAACACTGAAGCTTTCTTT. Translation: CASSHRESNTEAFF.

The V and J genes are TRBV7-2 and TRBJ2-7; a weak D match, TRBD2 (5 bases). CDR1 is SGHTA, CDR2 FQGNSA, per germline. CDR3 length: 14 amino acids. Trimming stripped 6 bases from V and 7 bases from J, with 19 bases between. CDR3 protein: CASSPSRSSGEQYF. The CDR3 region has the DNA TGTGCCAGCAGTCCGTCCCGTAGCTCGGGGGAGCAGTACTTC.

This sequence joins TRBV4-1 and TRBJ2-7; 12 bases match TRBD1. The CDR3 totals 15 residues. Germline V gives CDR1 MGHRA, CDR2 YSYEKL. J gave up 7 bases and V 5 bases, and 9 bases lay outside the gene matches. The chain's CDR3 is CASSYPGQGAGEQYF. CDR3 sequence (DNA): TGCGCCAGCAGCTATCCGGGACAGGGGGCTGGGGAGCAGTACTTC.

This clone appeared once. This sequence joins TRBV5-4 and TRBJ1-1, with 10 bases lining up with TRBD1. CDR3 length equals 14 residues. CDR1 and CDR2 from the germline V gene are SGHNT and YYREEE (reference sequence). Trimming removed 5 bases from V and 1 base from J; junction bases left unmatched: 2. This chain's CDR3 is CASRTGGQNTEAFF. The CDR3, as DNA: TGTGCCAGCAGGACAGGGGGCCAGAACACTGAAGCTTTCTTT.

V gene TRBV4-2 combines with J gene TRBJ1-3, with 8 bases fitting TRBD1. This CDR3 is built from 17 residues. J was trimmed by 4 bases and V by 0 bases; bases with no gene match: 8. Per the germline V gene, CDR1 is LGHNA and CDR2 is YNFKEQ. The CDR3 bases are TGTGCCAGCAGCCAAGAGGGACAGGAAAGGAGAGGAAACACCATATATTTT. Translation gives CASSQEGQERRGNTIYF.

The chain carries TRBV7-2 and TRBJ2-3; 9 bases are a match to TRBD2. Germline trimming cut 1 base from V and 2 bases from J; bases unmatched to any gene: 10. The CDR3 length is 18 residues. CDR1 and CDR2 (germline): SGHTA, FQGNSA. The CDR3 protein is CASSLGLAGRPNTDTQYF. For the CDR3, the DNA is TGTGCCAGCAGCTTAGGGCTAGCGGGGCGTCCCAACACAGATACGCAGTATTTT.

V is TRBV18 and J is TRBJ2-1; a possible D gene is TRBD1 (6 bases). The V gene lost 2 bases and the J gene lost 8 bases, with 13 bases spanning the gap. In germline, CDR1 is KGHSH, CDR2 LQKENI. The CDR3 runs to 14 residues. The DNA of the CDR3 is TGTGCCAGCTCACCATACAGGGAAAGCGATGAGCAGTTCTTC. The encoded protein is CASSPYRESDEQFF.

About this clone: This same CDR3 is encoded by further DNA sequences in the sample. The chain carries TRBV2 and TRBJ2-1, with a weak D call TRBD1 (7 bases). V was trimmed by 2 bases and J by 1 base, leaving 9 bases between them. In germline, CDR1 is SNHLY, CDR2 FYNNEI. This CDR3 comprises 15 residues. CDR3 coding DNA: TGTGCCAGCAGTGAACAGGGGGGATCCTACAATGAGCAGTTCTTC. Translating it yields CASSEQGGSYNEQFF.

V is TRBV6-4 and J is TRBJ2-2, with 9 bases lining up with TRBD2. This CDR3 comprises 16 residues. In germline, CDR1 is MRHNA, CDR2 SNTAGT. J lost 3 bases, V lost 3 bases, and 5 bases had no gene match. CDR3 nucleotides: TGTGCCAGCAGTGAGATAGCGGGGGCGTACACCGGGGAGCTGTTTTTT. Translating it yields CASSEIAGAYTGELFF.

This clone is a singleton in its sample. This chain connects TRBV11-2 to TRBJ1-4; unclear D gene. Trimming removed 1 base from V and 7 bases from J, with 10 bases in between. In germline, CDR1 is SGHAT, CDR2 FQNNGV. The CDR3 sequence is 14 residues long. CDR3: CASSLGWEGEKLFF. In nucleotides, the CDR3 is TGTGCCAGCAGCTTAGGATGGGAGGGTGAAAAACTGTTTTTT.

The CDR3 coding sequence is TGTGCCAGCGGCGGACAGGGGTTGCACGAGCAGTACTTC. Translating gives CASGGQGLHEQYF. The chain combines TRBV27 with TRBJ2-7; 9 bases agree with TRBD1. V gave up 8 bases and J gave up 5 bases; unmatched junction bases: 7. In germline, CDR1 is MNHEY, CDR2 SMNVEV (reference sequence). The CDR3 length is 13 residues.

This clone was recorded once. The chain has TRBV7-3 and TRBJ2-2, with 8 bases fitting TRBD1. The CDR3 spans 15 residues. V lost 5 bases and J lost 4; bases outside the gene matches: 6. Per the germline V gene, CDR1 is SGHTA and CDR2 is FQGTGA. The CDR3 nucleotides are TGTGCCAGCAGCGCGGACAGGGCGAGCACCGGGGAGCTGTTTTTT. Residues: CASSADRASTGELFF.

The chain uses TRBV6-5 and TRBJ2-7; possible D gene TRBD2, 6 bases. The CDR3 extends over 12 amino acids. In germline, CDR1 is MNHEY, CDR2 SVGAGI. V was pared by 4 bases and J by 5 bases, with 9 bases between. The CDR3 sequence is CASSWGEHEQYF. The CDR3 region has the DNA TGTGCCAGCAGTTGGGGGGAGCACGAGCAGTACTTC.

This clone was seen a single time. The genes are TRBV10-3 and TRBJ2-7, with 8 bases that match TRBD1. Germline loops: CDR1 ENHRY, CDR2 SYGVKD. Trimming cost V 7 bases and J 4 bases; bases outside gene matches: 6. CDR3 length: 13 residues. CDR3 in amino acids: CAIKRTGKYEQYF. CDR3 in DNA: TGTGCCATCAAAAGGACAGGGAAATACGAGCAGTACTTC.

V usage is TRBV19 and J usage is TRBJ2-5, with TRBD1 matching over 11 bases. The V and J ends lost 7 bases and 5 bases, in that order; junction bases with no gene match: 9. The CDR3 spans 15 residues. The V gene's germline CDR1 is LNHDA and CDR2 SQIVND (reference sequence). Here the CDR3 DNA reads TGTGCCAGTAACACCGGGACAGGGGGGCTGGAGACCCAGTACTTC. Protein: CASNTGTGGLETQYF.

This clone has a single count. This sequence joins TRBV5-1 and TRBJ2-7, with 7 positions matching TRBD1. This CDR3 has 13 amino acids. Germline V lookup: CDR1 SGHRS, CDR2 YFSETQ. The V segment lost 0 bases and the J segment 3 bases; nucleotides outside the gene matches: 0. CDR3 nucleotides: TGCGCCAGCAGCTTGGACAGGGGCTACGAGCAGTACTTC. Protein sequence: CASSLDRGYEQYF.